The 4 T cell receptor beta chains below come from one sample, sequenced in a study of blood T cell repertoires in COVID-19. TCRdb's copy holds only in-frame clones and misses some; the assay was immunoSEQ multiplex PCR. The table records approximately 190,000 clones, approximately 80% of them present only once. Sequencing was carried out using peripheral blood. These receptors originate from a human donor in a cohort sampled during active COVID-19.

V gene TRBV27 combines with J gene TRBJ2-3; D might be TRBD2 (5 bases). There are 13 residues in the CDR3. CDR1 MNHEY and CDR2 SMNVEV come from the germline V gene (reference sequence). V was clipped by 5 bases and J by 8 bases, with 14 bases between them. This CDR3 reads CASSPGLMGTQYF. The DNA for the CDR3 is TGTGCCAGCAGTCCAGGACTTATGGGTACGCAGTATTTT.

This clone occurred once. Other DNA variants within this sample encode the same CDR3. This chain connects TRBV5-1 to TRBJ2-5; TRBD2 matches 7 bases. J lost 5 bases, V lost 0 bases, and 4 bases had no gene match. Germline V CDR1 and CDR2: SGHRS, YFSETQ. CDR3 size: 14 residues. CDR3 in amino acids: CASSLVAGEETQYF. Here the CDR3 DNA reads TGCGCCAGCAGCTTGGTGGCGGGGGAGGAGACCCAGTACTTC.

The chain combines TRBV3-1 (or the pseudogene TRBV3-2) with TRBJ2-1; TRBD2 is a possible D gene (5 bases). Trimming shortened V by 3 bases and J by 7 bases, and 19 bases separated the two germline ends. The germline V gene encodes CDR1 LGHDT and CDR2 YNNKEL (reference sequence). The CDR3 is made up of 16 amino acids. The CDR3 coding sequence is TGTGCCAGCAGCCAGACCTCGGGCCCCCGAGGGAATGAGCAGTTCTTC. It encodes CASSQTSGPRGNEQFF.

The chain uses TRBV7-2 and TRBJ2-7; 8 positions match TRBD2. The CDR3 loop spans 16 amino acids. CDR1 is SGHTA and CDR2 is FQGNSA in the germline V gene. Trimming took 1 base from V and 1 from J; bases not matched to a gene: 6. In DNA form, the CDR3 reads TGTGCCAGCAGCTTAGTCGGCGCGGGAGGATCCTACGAGCAGTACTTC. This gives the protein CASSLVGAGGSYEQYF.